There are a few counts of the clone carrying this T cell receptor (beta chain). Its specificity is unknown. This entry comes from a study of cytomegalovirus exposure and HLA in healthy donors. Study overall: In an early release, HLA-typed donors contributed 90 million or so unique TCR sequences.

This CDR3 has 14 residues. Trimming shortened V by 6 bases and J by 4 bases, and 15 bases separated the two germline ends. Germline assignment: CDR1 MNHEY and CDR2 SVGAGI. PCR involved 60 Vbeta and 13 Jbeta primers. The repertoire was sequenced with immunoSEQ multiplex PCR; TCRdb's copy has only in-frame clones and lacks some. The table has some 100,000 clones, around 80% seen once. General study findings and limits: In the analysis, some V segments, TRBV6-2 and TRBV6-3 included, were excluded as indistinguishable. Later analysis indicated greater clonal expansion among HLA-associated TCR beta chains than among equally common other chains.

This TCR was sampled from a woman aged 18-30 years in good health and CMV-seronegative. Sequenced input: PBMCs. The V call is TRBV6-5, the J call TRBJ1-1, with D maybe TRBD1 (6 bases). CDR3 protein: CASRKTGLITEAFF. CDR3 sequence (DNA): TGTGCCAGCAGAAAGACAGGTTTAATCACTGAAGCTTTCTTT.